The 4 T cell receptor beta chains reported below all come from one sample, sequenced in a study (dated by TCRdb to between 2014 and 2016). CD4+CD25+CD127-/low cells were isolated as Tregs. The protocol used for the library was 5' RACE. Sequenced using an Illumina MiSeq. The raw public data were reprocessed by TCRdb itself: fastp quality trimming at Q25, MiXCR clonotype calling, in-frame beta chains only. Every distinct CDR3 protein forms one entry, paired with its most common genes and DNA. The sample data list tens of thousands of distinct CDR3 sequences, and approximately 27% of these were observed just once. The ten largest clones add up to under 2.5% of the sample. Material: tumor-infiltrating Tregs sorted from the breast tumor. Every receptor here comes from a female donor with breast cancer.

The V call is TRBV5-1, the J call TRBJ1-5; TRBD1 might be the D (6 bases). V was cut by 4 bases and J by 4 bases, with 15 bases left in between. The V gene's germline CDR1 is SGHRS and CDR2 YFSETQ. The CDR3 totals 15 residues. Here the CDR3 DNA reads TGCGCCAGCAGCCAAGGACAGAGCACAAATCAGCCCCAGCATTTT. Its protein is CASSQGQSTNQPQHF.

The CDR3 region has the DNA TGTGCCAGCAGCCCCCGGGACGGCAGCTCCTACAATGAGCAGTTCTTC. Protein: CASSPRDGSSYNEQFF. This chain connects TRBV7-6 to TRBJ2-1; D might be TRBD1 or TRBD2, each matching 5 bases. Trimming pared 5 bases from V and 0 bases from J, leaving 14 bases between. The CDR3 is made up of 16 amino acids. Germline-derived CDR1 and CDR2 are SGHVS and FNYEAQ.

CDR3 region: CSARNFRLAGPIQETQYF. Written as DNA, the CDR3 is TGCAGTGCTAGAAACTTCCGACTAGCGGGACCCATCCAAGAGACCCAGTACTTC. The chain couples TRBV20-1 to TRBJ2-5; TRBD2 matches 11 bases. Germline-derived CDR1 and CDR2 are DFQATT and SNEGSKA (reference sequence). V trimming: 2 bases; J trimming: 1 base; junction bases outside the gene matches: 12. CDR3 size: 18 residues.

This clonotype showed up just a few times. The DNA of the CDR3 is TGTGCCAGTAAGGACAGGGGAAACTATGGCTACACCTTC. Its protein is CASKDRGNYGYTF. The chain is built from TRBV2 and TRBJ1-2; 9 positions agree with TRBD1. Germline V lookup: CDR1 SNHLY, CDR2 FYNNEI. Unmatched junction bases numbered 4, after V lost 9 bases and J lost 2 bases. This CDR3 contains 13 residues. Full variable domain (missing parts from reference TRBV2 and TRBJ1-2): EPEVTQTPSHQVTQMGQEVILRCVPISNHLYFYWYRQILGQKVEFLVSFYNNEISEKSEIFDDQFSVERPDGSNFTLKIRSTKLEDSAMYFCASKDRGNYGYTFGSGTRLTVV.